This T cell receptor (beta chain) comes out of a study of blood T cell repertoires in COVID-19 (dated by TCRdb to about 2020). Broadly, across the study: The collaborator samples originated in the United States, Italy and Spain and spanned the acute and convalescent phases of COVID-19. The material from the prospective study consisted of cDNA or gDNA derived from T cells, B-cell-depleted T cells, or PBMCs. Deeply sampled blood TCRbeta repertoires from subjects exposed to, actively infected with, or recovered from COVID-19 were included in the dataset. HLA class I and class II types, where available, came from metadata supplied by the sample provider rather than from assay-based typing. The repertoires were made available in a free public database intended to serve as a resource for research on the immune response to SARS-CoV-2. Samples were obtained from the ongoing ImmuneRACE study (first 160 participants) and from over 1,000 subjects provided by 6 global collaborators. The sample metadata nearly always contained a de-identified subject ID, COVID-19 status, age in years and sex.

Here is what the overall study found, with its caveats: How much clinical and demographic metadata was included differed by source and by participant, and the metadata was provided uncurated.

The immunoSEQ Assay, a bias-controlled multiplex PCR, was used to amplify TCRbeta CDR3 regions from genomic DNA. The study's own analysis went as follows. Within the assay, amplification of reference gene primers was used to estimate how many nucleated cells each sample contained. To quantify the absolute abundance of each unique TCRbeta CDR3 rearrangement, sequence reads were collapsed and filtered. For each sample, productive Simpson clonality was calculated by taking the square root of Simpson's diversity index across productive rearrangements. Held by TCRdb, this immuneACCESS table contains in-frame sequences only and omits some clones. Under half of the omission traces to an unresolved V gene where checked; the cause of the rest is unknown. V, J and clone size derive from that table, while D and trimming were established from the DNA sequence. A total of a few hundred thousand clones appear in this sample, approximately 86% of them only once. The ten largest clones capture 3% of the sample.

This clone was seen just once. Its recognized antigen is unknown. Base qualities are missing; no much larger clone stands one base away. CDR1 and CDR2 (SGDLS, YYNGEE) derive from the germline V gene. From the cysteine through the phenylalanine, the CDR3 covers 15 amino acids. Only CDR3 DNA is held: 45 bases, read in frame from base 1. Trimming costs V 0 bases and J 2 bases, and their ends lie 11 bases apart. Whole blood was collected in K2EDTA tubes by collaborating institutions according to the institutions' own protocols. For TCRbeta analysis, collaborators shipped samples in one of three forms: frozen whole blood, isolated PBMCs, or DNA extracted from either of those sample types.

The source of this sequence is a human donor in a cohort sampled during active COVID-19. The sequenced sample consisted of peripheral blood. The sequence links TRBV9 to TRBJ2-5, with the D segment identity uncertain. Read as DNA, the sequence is TGTGCCAGCAGCGTAGATGGTAATAGACAAGAGACCCAGTACTTC. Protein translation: CASSVDGNRQETQYF.